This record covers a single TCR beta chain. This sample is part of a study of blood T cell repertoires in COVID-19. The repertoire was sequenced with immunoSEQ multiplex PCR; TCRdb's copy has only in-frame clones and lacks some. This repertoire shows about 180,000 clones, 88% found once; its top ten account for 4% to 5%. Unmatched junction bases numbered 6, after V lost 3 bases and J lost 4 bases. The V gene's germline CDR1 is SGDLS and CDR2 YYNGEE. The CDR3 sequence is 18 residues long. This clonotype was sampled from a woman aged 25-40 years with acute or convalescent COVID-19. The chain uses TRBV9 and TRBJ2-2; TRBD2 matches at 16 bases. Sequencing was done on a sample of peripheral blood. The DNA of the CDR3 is TGTGCCAGCAGCGAGGGACTAGCGGGAGGGCCGGGCACCGGGGAGCTGTTTTTT. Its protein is CASSEGLAGGPGTGELFF.